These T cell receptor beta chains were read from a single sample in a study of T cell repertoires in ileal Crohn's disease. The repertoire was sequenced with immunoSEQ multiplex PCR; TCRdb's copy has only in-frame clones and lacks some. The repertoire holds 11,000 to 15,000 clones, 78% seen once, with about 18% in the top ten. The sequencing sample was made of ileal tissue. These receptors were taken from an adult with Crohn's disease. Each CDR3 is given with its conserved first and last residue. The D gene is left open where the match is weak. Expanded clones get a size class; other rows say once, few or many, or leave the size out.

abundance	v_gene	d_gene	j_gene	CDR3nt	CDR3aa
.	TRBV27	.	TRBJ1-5	TGTGCCAGCAGTCGGAACCCCGACGGGAGCGAGCCCCAGCATTTT	CASSRNPDGSEPQHF
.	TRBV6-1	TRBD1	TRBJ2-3	TGTGCCAGCAGTTTGACAGGGGCCTTCCCAGATACGCAGTATTTT	CASSLTGAFPDTQYF
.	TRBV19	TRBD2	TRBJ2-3	TGTGCCAGTAGTCCGGGACTACACACAGATACGCAGTATTTT	CASSPGLHTDTQYF
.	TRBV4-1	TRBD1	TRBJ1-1	TGCGCCAGCAGCCAAGAAAGAAGGGGACAGGGGGCTTTTGGCACTGAAGCTTTCTTT	CASSQERRGQGAFGTEAFF
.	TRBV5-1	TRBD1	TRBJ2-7	TGCGCCAGCAGCTCCTACAGGGGCCCCTACGAGCAGTACTTC	CASSSYRGPYEQYF
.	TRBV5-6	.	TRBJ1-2	TGTGCCAGCAGCTTGGGTCGGAACTATGGCTACACCTTC	CASSLGRNYGYTF
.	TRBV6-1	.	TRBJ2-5	TGTGCCAGCACTCTAAGGGGCCAAGAGACCCAGTACTTC	CASTLRGQETQYF
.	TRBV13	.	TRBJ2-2	TGTGCCAGCAGCTTTCAGACTAGACGGAACACCGGGGAGCTGTTTTTT	CASSFQTRRNTGELFF
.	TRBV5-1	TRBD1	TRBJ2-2	TGCGCCAGCAGCTTACTAAACAGGGGGCCCACCGGGGAGCTGTTTTTT	CASSLLNRGPTGELFF
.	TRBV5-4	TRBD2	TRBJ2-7	TGTGCCAGCAGCTTACCACTAGCGGGAGGGCGAGGGGGGGAGCAGTACTTC	CASSLPLAGGRGGEQYF
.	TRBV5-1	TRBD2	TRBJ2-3	TGCGCCAGCAGCTTGGCACTAGCGGGAACGGGTAGTACAGATACGCAGTATTTT	CASSLALAGTGSTDTQYF
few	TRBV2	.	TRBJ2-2	TGTGCCAGCAGGGGGTCGGGGAAGGTCGGGGAGCTGTTTTTT	CASRGSGKVGELFF
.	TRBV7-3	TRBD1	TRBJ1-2	TGTGCCAGCAGCTTAGGCGGACAGGCTAACTATGGCTACACCTTC	CASSLGGQANYGYTF
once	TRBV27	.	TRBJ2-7	TGTGCCAGCAGTCGTTCAAGTGCTAGCGCCTCCTACGGGCAGTACTTC	CASSRSSASASYGQYF
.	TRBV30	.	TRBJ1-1	TGTGCCTGGAGGCCCTATTATCTCGGAGCTGAAGCTTTCTTT	CAWRPYYLGAEAFF
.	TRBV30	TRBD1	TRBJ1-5	TGTGCCTGGAGTGTACAGGGGGCCCGTAATCAGCCCCAGCATTTT	CAWSVQGARNQPQHF
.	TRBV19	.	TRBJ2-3	TGTGCCAGTAGCACTCGGCGCTCGGGGTCAGATACGCAGTATTTT	CASSTRRSGSDTQYF
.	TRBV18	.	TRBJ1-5	TGTGCCAGCTCTCCCGATCTCCCAGGGATCAATCAGCCCCAGCATTTT	CASSPDLPGINQPQHF
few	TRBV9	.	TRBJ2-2	TGTGCCAGCAACCTCAACACGAACACCGGGGAGCTGTTTTTT	CASNLNTNTGELFF
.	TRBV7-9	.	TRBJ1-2	TGTGCCAGCAGCTTAGCCGGTCTTTATGGCTACACCTTC	CASSLAGLYGYTF
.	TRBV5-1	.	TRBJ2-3	TGCGCCAGCAGCTTGGAAGGACTCCTTAGCACAGATACGCAGTATTTT	CASSLEGLLSTDTQYF
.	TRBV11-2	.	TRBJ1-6	TGTGCCAGCAGCTCCGAGTATAATTCACCCCTCCACTTT	CASSSEYNSPLHF
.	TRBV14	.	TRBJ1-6	TGTGCCAGCAGCCAAGAGGCGGCCGGTTCACCCCTCCACTTT	CASSQEAAGSPLHF
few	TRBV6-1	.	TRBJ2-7	TGTGCCAGCCTCCGACAATCCTACGAGCAGTACTTC	CASLRQSYEQYF
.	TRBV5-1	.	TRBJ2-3	TGCGCCAGCAGCTCCTCCGGGACTCGAAAGGATACGCAGTATTTT	CASSSSGTRKDTQYF
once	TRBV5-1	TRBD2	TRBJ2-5	TGCGCCAGCAGCCGAGGGACTAGCGGGACCCAGTACTTC	CASSRGTSGTQYF
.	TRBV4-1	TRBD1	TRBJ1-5	TGCGCCAGCAGCCAAGCAGGGACAGGCATCAATCAGCCCCAGCATTTT	CASSQAGTGINQPQHF
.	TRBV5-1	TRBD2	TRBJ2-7	TGCGCCAGCACTAGCGGATGCTCCTACGAGCAGTACTTC	CASTSGCSYEQYF
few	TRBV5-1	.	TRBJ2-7	TGCGCCAGCAGCTTTCGGACTGCCTCCTACGAGCAGTACTTC	CASSFRTASYEQYF
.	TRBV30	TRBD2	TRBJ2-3	TGTGCCTGGGGCCGGAGACTAGCGGATTCGGGTACGCAGTATTTT	CAWGRRLADSGTQYF
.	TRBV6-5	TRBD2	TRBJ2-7	TGTGCCAGCAGTTACTGGCGGGAGGGTTCCTACGAGCAGTACTTC	CASSYWREGSYEQYF
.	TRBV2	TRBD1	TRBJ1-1	TGTGCCAGCAGTAGACTGCGACAGGGGCAAACTGAAGCTTTCTTT	CASSRLRQGQTEAFF
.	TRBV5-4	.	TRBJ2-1	TGTGCCAGCAGCTTGTCCAAGGTAGACAGGCAGCAGTTCTTC	CASSLSKVDRQQFF
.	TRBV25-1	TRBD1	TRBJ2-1	TGTGCCAGCAGTCCCGAGACAGGGAGCTCCTACAATGAGCAGTTCTTC	CASSPETGSSYNEQFF
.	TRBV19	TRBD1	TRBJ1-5	TGTGCCAGTAGAGAACAGGGGGGGAATCAGCCCCAGCATTTT	CASREQGGNQPQHF
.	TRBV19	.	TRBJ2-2	TGTGCCAGTAGTACTCGCGGCGGGGAGCTGTTTTTT	CASSTRGGELFF
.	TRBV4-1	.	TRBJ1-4	TGCGCCAGCAGCCACCCCTGGGGACGGGGAGGCGTTATGGGCCGTGAAAAACTGTTTTTT	CASSHPWGRGGVMGREKLFF
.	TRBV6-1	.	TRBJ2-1	TGTGCCAGCAGTGCACGGGGTGGGACTGCTTACAATGAGCAGTTCTTC	CASSARGGTAYNEQFF
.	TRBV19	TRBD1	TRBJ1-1	TGTGCCAGTAGTATCGCACGGGACAGATTGAACACTGAAGCTTTCTTT	CASSIARDRLNTEAFF
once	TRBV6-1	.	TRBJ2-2	TGTGCCAGCAGAGCACCTGGGGGCGTTGGGGAGCTGTTTTTT	CASRAPGGVGELFF
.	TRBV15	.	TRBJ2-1	TGTGCCACCAGCAGAGGATCGACTAGGGCTGACAATGAGCAGTTCTTC	CATSRGSTRADNEQFF
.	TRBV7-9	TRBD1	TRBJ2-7	TGTGCCAGCAGACCCAGGGCAGGGGGCGGTTACGAGCAGTACTTC	CASRPRAGGGYEQYF
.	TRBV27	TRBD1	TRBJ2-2	TGTGCCGGCAAAAACCAGGACAGGGTTAGAACCGGGGAGCTGTTTTTT	CAGKNQDRVRTGELFF
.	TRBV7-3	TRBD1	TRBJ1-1	TGTGCCAGCAGCCAGGGGACAGGGACTGAAGCTTTCTTT	CASSQGTGTEAFF
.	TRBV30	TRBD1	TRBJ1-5	TGTGCCTGGAGGGGGACAGGGGCGAATCAGCCCCAGCATTTT	CAWRGTGANQPQHF